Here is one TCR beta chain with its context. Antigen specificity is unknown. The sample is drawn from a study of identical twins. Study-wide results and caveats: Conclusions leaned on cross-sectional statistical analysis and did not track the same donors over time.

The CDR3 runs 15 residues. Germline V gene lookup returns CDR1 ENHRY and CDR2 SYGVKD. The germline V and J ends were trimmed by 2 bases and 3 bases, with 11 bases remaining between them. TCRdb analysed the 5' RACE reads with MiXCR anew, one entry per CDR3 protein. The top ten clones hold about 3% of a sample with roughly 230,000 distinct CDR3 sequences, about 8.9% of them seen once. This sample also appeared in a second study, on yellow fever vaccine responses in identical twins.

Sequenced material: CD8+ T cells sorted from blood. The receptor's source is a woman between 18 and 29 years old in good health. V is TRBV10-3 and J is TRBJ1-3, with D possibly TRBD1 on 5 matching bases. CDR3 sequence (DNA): TGTGCCATCAGTGAGCCTAACAGGAATGGAAACACCATATATTTT. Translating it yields CAISEPNRNGNTIYF.